This passage covers 15 T cell receptor beta chains from one sample sequenced in a study of early T cells in non-severe SARS-CoV-2 infection. TCRdb reprocessed the 5' RACE reads via MiXCR and lists one record per CDR3 protein. Counted here are 70,000 to 95,000 distinct CDR3 sequences, more than 7.5% occurring once; the ten biggest clones make up 4.8%. Sequencing was done on a sample of whole blood. These receptors were obtained from an adult who was a healthcare worker with PCR-confirmed SARS-CoV-2 infection or an uninfected control (not recorded which).

This clonotype was counted a few times. The chain is built from TRBV24-1 and TRBJ1-5, with D maybe TRBD1 (5 bases). Germline CDR1 and CDR2: KGHDR and SFDVKD. V lost 7 bases and J 1 base, leaving 13 bases between the germline ends. The CDR3 is 15 amino acids. The CDR3 sequence: CATRGSGGSNQPQHF. The CDR3 DNA reads as TGTGCCACCAGGGGAAGCGGGGGGAGCAATCAGCCCCAGCATTTT.

The chain links TRBV15 to TRBJ2-1; D unresolved. The CDR3 is 13 amino acids. Germline V lookup: CDR1 LNHNV, CDR2 YYDKDF (reference sequence). The V end was cut by 0 bases, the J end by 8 bases, with 8 bases between. The CDR3 protein is CATSRDRKDEQFF. For the CDR3, the DNA is TGTGCCACCAGCAGAGATCGTAAGGATGAGCAGTTCTTC.

The V call is TRBV7-9, the J call TRBJ2-7, with D unresolved. The germline gives CDR1 SEHNR, CDR2 FQNEAQ (reference sequence). This CDR3 contains 12 residues. V was shortened by 1 base and J by 9 bases, with 10 bases between the two germline ends. This chain's CDR3 is CASSLGALGQYF. CDR3 DNA sequence: TGTGCCAGCAGCTTAGGGGCCCTCGGGCAGTACTTC.

This clonotype was detected only a few times. The gene calls are TRBV6-1 and TRBJ1-2; D not resolved. Germline V gene lookup returns CDR1 MNHNS and CDR2 SASEGT. Trimming cost V 2 bases and J 8 bases, with 15 bases left between them. The CDR3 totals 14 residues. This chain's CDR3 is CASSETIRPQGYTF. CDR3 nucleotide sequence: TGTGCCAGCAGTGAAACGATCAGGCCCCAAGGCTACACCTTC.

The chain joins TRBV10-2 to TRBJ2-7, with 7 bases lining up with TRBD2. Unmatched junction bases numbered 1, after V lost 0 bases and J lost 2 bases. Germline CDR1 and CDR2: WSHSY and SAAADI. The CDR3 runs 14 residues. The CDR3 reads CASSESGRAYEQYF. DNA of the CDR3: TGCGCCAGCAGTGAGTCTGGGAGGGCCTACGAGCAGTACTTC.

The J gene is TRBJ2-2, the V gene TRBV14, with D perhaps given as TRBD1 or TRBD2 (5 bases each). CDR3 size: 14 residues. Germline V gives CDR1 SGHDN, CDR2 FVKESK. V lost 0 bases, J lost 7 bases, and 9 bases lay in between. The CDR3 DNA sequence: TGTGCCAGCAGCCAAGATGGGGCGGGCGGGGAGCTGTTTTTT. Amino acid sequence: CASSQDGAGGELFF.

This clonotype was observed at least ten times. This rearrangement joins TRBV10-3 to TRBJ2-1, with 7 positions matching TRBD1. The germline CDR1 and CDR2 sequences are ENHRY and SYGVKD. J gave up 12 bases and V 5 bases, and 7 bases lay outside the gene matches. The CDR3 spans 12 residues. This CDR3 reads CAISTGDGGQFF. Here the CDR3 DNA reads TGTGCCATCAGTACAGGGGATGGTGGGCAGTTCTTC.

The rearrangement uses TRBV19 and TRBJ2-1; D is undetermined. Trimming took off 3 bases at V and 0 bases at J, with 6 bases between the two ends. This CDR3 has 14 residues. The germline V gene encodes CDR1 LNHDA and CDR2 SQIVND (reference sequence). DNA of the CDR3: TGTGCCAGTAGTATTCTTCGCTCCTACAATGAGCAGTTCTTC. The encoded protein is CASSILRSYNEQFF.

A word on this clonotype: Given a much more abundant clone one base away, this may be a read error. V gene TRBV13 combines with J gene TRBJ2-1; unclear D gene. This CDR3 has 13 amino acids. V was trimmed by 6 bases and J by 6 bases, leaving 12 bases between them. Germline V gene sequence: CDR1 PRHDT, CDR2 FYEKMQ (reference sequence). The CDR3: CASRPELGNEQFF. CDR3 in DNA: TGTGCCAGCAGACCCGAGCTCGGCAATGAGCAGTTCTTC.

This clonotype showed up many times. The chain links TRBV6-2 or TRBV6-3 to TRBJ2-1, with D uncertain. Trimming pared 2 bases from V and 8 bases from J, leaving 13 bases between. The CDR3 sequence is 14 residues long. Germline CDR1 is MNHEY and CDR2 is SVGEGT. CDR3 loop: CASSYDRPVDEQFF. For the CDR3, the DNA is TGTGCCAGCAGTTACGACCGCCCCGTCGATGAGCAGTTCTTC.

This clonotype was recorded many times. CDR3 coding DNA: TGTGCCAGTAGGGCGAACATGGGGACAGAGGGCCCCCAAGAGACCCAGTACTTC. Protein product: CASRANMGTEGPQETQYF. The chain has TRBV19 and TRBJ2-5; 7 bases match TRBD1. V was pared by 6 bases and J by 1 base, with 17 bases of the junction left unmatched. The CDR3 length is 18 residues. Germline assignment: CDR1 LNHDA and CDR2 SQIVND (reference sequence).

This clonotype was counted ten times or more. The chain carries TRBV3-1 and TRBJ2-2; the D is unclear. The CDR3 is 14 amino acids. V was clipped by 3 bases and J by 1 base, with 6 bases between them. The germline gives CDR1 LGHDT, CDR2 YNNKEL (reference sequence). The CDR3 loop reads CASSHPKNTGELFF. CDR3 in DNA: TGTGCCAGCAGCCATCCAAAGAACACCGGGGAGCTGTTTTTT.

This chain uses TRBV28 with TRBJ2-7, with 8 bases matching TRBD2. This CDR3 is 16 amino acids long. Looked up from germline, CDR1 is MDHEN and CDR2 is SYDVKM. The V and J ends lost 9 bases and 4 bases, in that order; junction bases with no gene match: 17. CDR3 residues: CASLGPISGIEYEQYF. CDR3 nucleotides: TGTGCCAGTTTAGGCCCAATTAGCGGGATCGAATACGAGCAGTACTTC.

This clonotype was seen more than once but under ten times. The chain joins TRBV28 to TRBJ1-4, with 7 bases matching TRBD1. CDR3 length: 14 residues. Germline V gives CDR1 MDHEN, CDR2 SYDVKM. V shed 6 bases, J shed 4 bases, and the junction held 5 bases outside the gene matches. The DNA for the CDR3 is TGTGCCAGCAGGTGGGGACAGAATAATGAAAAACTGTTTTTT. Its protein is CASRWGQNNEKLFF.

This chain uses TRBV27 with TRBJ2-7, with TRBD2 matching over 7 bases. Germline V gene sequence: CDR1 MNHEY, CDR2 SMNVEV (reference sequence). Trimming took 5 bases from V and 0 from J; bases not matched to a gene: 4. The CDR3 consists of 14 residues. CDR3 bases: TGTGCCAGCAGTCGACAGCGGGGCTCCTACGAGCAGTACTTC. Its protein is CASSRQRGSYEQYF.